This TCR beta chain was profiled in a study of PD-L1 blockade in urothelial cancer. Points from the study as a whole: Pretreatment TCR clonality in blood, when below the median, was predictive of better survival.

This CDR3 contains 16 residues. CDR1 and CDR2 from the germline V gene are SEHNR and FQNEAQ (reference sequence). The ends lost 5 bases at V and 0 bases at J; junction bases unmatched: 7. Time point in this sample: pretreatment peripheral blood. Clones were sequenced by immunoSEQ multiplex PCR, and TCRdb holds only the in-frame ones, with some missing. This table holds about 56,000 clones, over 75% found once. As concerns this clone: Its antigen is not known.

The clonotype was recovered from a man in his 70s with urothelial cancer. The V gene is TRBV7-9, the J gene TRBJ2-3; 8 bases agree with TRBD2. The sample was PBMCs, taken around atezolizumab (anti-PD-L1) treatment. CDR3 nucleotides: TGTGCCAGCAGCCCCCATAGCGGGAAAAGCACAGATACGCAGTATTTT. Encoded protein: CASSPHSGKSTDTQYF.